A selection of T cell receptor beta chains follows, all from one sample in a study of blood T cell repertoires in COVID-19. Clones were sequenced by immunoSEQ multiplex PCR, and TCRdb holds only the in-frame ones, with some missing. The sample has some 200,000 clones, roughly 78% seen once. The sequencing sample was made of peripheral blood. The receptor set was obtained from a woman in her thirties or forties with acute or convalescent COVID-19. Both conserved end residues are part of each CDR3. A D gene is named only where the DNA matches it firmly. A clone size is listed for some rows: how often the clone was seen (once, few, many), or a class if it is expanded.

clone_size: -; j_call: TRBJ1-1; v_call: TRBV6-2/TRBV6-3; cdr3_length: 18; d_call: TRBD1; cdr3_nt: TGTGCCAGCAGTTTAATATTTGATGGGACAGGGTATGGGACTGAAGCTTTCTTT; cdr3_aa: CASSLIFDGTGYGTEAFF
clone_size: -; j_call: TRBJ1-2; v_call: TRBV19; cdr3_length: 13; d_call: -; cdr3_nt: TGTGCCAGTAACCCCCGCTATAACTATGGCTACACCTTC; cdr3_aa: CASNPRYNYGYTF
clone_size: -; j_call: TRBJ2-7; v_call: TRBV3-1/TRBV3-2; cdr3_length: 14; d_call: TRBD2; cdr3_nt: TGTGCCAGCAGCCCTAGCGGGGCACACTACGAGCAGTACTTC; cdr3_aa: CASSPSGAHYEQYF
clone_size: -; j_call: TRBJ2-2; v_call: TRBV2; cdr3_length: 13; d_call: -; cdr3_nt: TGTGCCAGCAGTGAACAGGCCACCGGGGAGCTGTTTTTT; cdr3_aa: CASSEQATGELFF
clone_size: -; j_call: TRBJ1-6; v_call: TRBV15; cdr3_length: 15; d_call: -; cdr3_nt: TGTGCCACCAGCAGAGTACAGGGTAATCATTCACCCCTCCACTTT; cdr3_aa: CATSRVQGNHSPLHF
clone_size: -; j_call: TRBJ1-6; v_call: TRBV5-5; cdr3_length: 15; d_call: TRBD1; cdr3_nt: TGTGCCAGCAGCCTCCGGGCGGACAGGGGTTCACCCCTCCACTTT; cdr3_aa: CASSLRADRGSPLHF
clone_size: -; j_call: TRBJ1-5; v_call: TRBV2; cdr3_length: 15; d_call: TRBD1; cdr3_nt: TGTGCCAGCAGTGAAGCCGGGACAGTCAATCAGCCCCAGCATTTT; cdr3_aa: CASSEAGTVNQPQHF
clone_size: once; j_call: TRBJ2-2; v_call: TRBV6-5; cdr3_length: 16; d_call: -; cdr3_nt: TGTGCCAGCAGTTACGTACCGTGGAGCACCGACGGGGAGCTGTTTTTT; cdr3_aa: CASSYVPWSTDGELFF
clone_size: -; j_call: TRBJ2-3; v_call: TRBV20-1; cdr3_length: 15; d_call: TRBD2; cdr3_nt: TGCAGTGCTAGTAAAGGGCTAGCGGGAGGAGATACGCAGTATTTT; cdr3_aa: CSASKGLAGGDTQYF
clone_size: -; j_call: TRBJ1-2; v_call: TRBV5-6; cdr3_length: 17; d_call: -; cdr3_nt: TGTGCCAGCACGAAATCGCGGACAGTACAAACTAACTATGGCTACACCTTC; cdr3_aa: CASTKSRTVQTNYGYTF
clone_size: -; j_call: TRBJ1-1; v_call: TRBV3-1/TRBV3-2; cdr3_length: 16; d_call: TRBD1; cdr3_nt: TGTGCCAGCAGCACATGGACAGGGGGCGAGAACACTGAAGCTTTCTTT; cdr3_aa: CASSTWTGGENTEAFF
clone_size: -; j_call: TRBJ2-3; v_call: TRBV11-2; cdr3_length: 16; d_call: TRBD2; cdr3_nt: TGTGCCAGCAGCGTCACTAGCGGGGGAATCTCAGATACGCAGTATTTT; cdr3_aa: CASSVTSGGISDTQYF
clone_size: -; j_call: TRBJ1-5; v_call: TRBV19; cdr3_length: 15; d_call: TRBD1; cdr3_nt: TGTGCCAGTAGTCCCAGGGACAGTTACAATCAGCCCCAGCATTTT; cdr3_aa: CASSPRDSYNQPQHF
clone_size: -; j_call: TRBJ2-1; v_call: TRBV5-1; cdr3_length: 16; d_call: TRBD2; cdr3_nt: TGCGCCAGCAGCCCTAGCGGGGGGGCTCTTTACAATGAGCAGTTCTTC; cdr3_aa: CASSPSGGALYNEQFF
clone_size: once; j_call: TRBJ2-1; v_call: TRBV3-1/TRBV3-2; cdr3_length: 15; d_call: TRBD1; cdr3_nt: TGTGCCAGCAGCCCTCGGGACAGGGGATACAATGAGCAGTTCTTC; cdr3_aa: CASSPRDRGYNEQFF
clone_size: -; j_call: TRBJ2-7; v_call: TRBV5-4; cdr3_length: 15; d_call: TRBD1; cdr3_nt: TGTGCCAGCAGCCCGGACAGGGGATCCGTTCTCGAGCAGTACTTC; cdr3_aa: CASSPDRGSVLEQYF
clone_size: -; j_call: TRBJ2-5; v_call: TRBV11-3; cdr3_length: 15; d_call: TRBD2; cdr3_nt: TGTGCCAGCAGCTCCGGACTAGTAGGGCGAGAGACCCAGTACTTC; cdr3_aa: CASSSGLVGRETQYF
clone_size: -; j_call: TRBJ2-5; v_call: TRBV5-5; cdr3_length: 16; d_call: TRBD2; cdr3_nt: TGTGCCAGCAGCTTGGCGCTAGCGGGATCTCAAGAGACCCAGTACTTC; cdr3_aa: CASSLALAGSQETQYF
clone_size: few; j_call: TRBJ2-7; v_call: TRBV5-1; cdr3_length: 16; d_call: -; cdr3_nt: TGCGCCAGCAGCTTACAACCATCGGGACAAGCGAACGAGCAGTACTTC; cdr3_aa: CASSLQPSGQANEQYF
clone_size: -; j_call: TRBJ2-3; v_call: TRBV28; cdr3_length: 16; d_call: TRBD2; cdr3_nt: TGTGCCAGCTTTCCGTTAGCGGGGGGCCGCACAGATACGCAGTATTTT; cdr3_aa: CASFPLAGGRTDTQYF
clone_size: -; j_call: TRBJ2-7; v_call: TRBV6-5; cdr3_length: 14; d_call: -; cdr3_nt: TGTGCCAGCAGTTACTCTAGAGGGTCTGGCGAGCAGTACTTC; cdr3_aa: CASSYSRGSGEQYF
clone_size: -; j_call: TRBJ1-2; v_call: TRBV27; cdr3_length: 11; d_call: -; cdr3_nt: TGTGCCAGCAGTTCTAGGGGGAGCTACACCTTC; cdr3_aa: CASSSRGSYTF
clone_size: -; j_call: TRBJ2-3; v_call: TRBV20-1; cdr3_length: 14; d_call: TRBD2; cdr3_nt: TGCAGTGCTAGTCTTCAGCGGGAGGCAGATACGCAGTATTTT; cdr3_aa: CSASLQREADTQYF
clone_size: -; j_call: TRBJ2-2; v_call: TRBV7-2; cdr3_length: 15; d_call: -; cdr3_nt: TGTGCCAGCAGCTTAAGGGGATTGAACACCGGGGAGCTGTTTTTT; cdr3_aa: CASSLRGLNTGELFF
clone_size: -; j_call: TRBJ2-5; v_call: TRBV2; cdr3_length: 15; d_call: TRBD2; cdr3_nt: TGTGCCAGCAGGGCAGGACTAGCGGGAAGGGAGACCCAGTACTTC; cdr3_aa: CASRAGLAGRETQYF
clone_size: -; j_call: TRBJ1-1; v_call: TRBV4-2; cdr3_length: 14; d_call: TRBD1; cdr3_nt: TGTGCCAGCAGCCAAGAAGGGAGACAGGGCCAAGCTTTCTTT; cdr3_aa: CASSQEGRQGQAFF
clone_size: -; j_call: TRBJ2-7; v_call: TRBV5-1; cdr3_length: 15; d_call: TRBD1; cdr3_nt: TGCGCCAGCAGCTTGGGAGACAGGGTCACCTACGAGCAGTACTTC; cdr3_aa: CASSLGDRVTYEQYF
clone_size: -; j_call: TRBJ1-5; v_call: TRBV25-1; cdr3_length: 17; d_call: -; cdr3_nt: TGTGCCAGCGATCTCCTACGGAGGCATTATAGCAATCAGCCCCAGCATTTT; cdr3_aa: CASDLLRRHYSNQPQHF